A single sample gave rise to the 25 T cell receptor beta chains below, sequenced in a study of T cell repertoires in cytomegalovirus infection. Using its own MiXCR run on the reads, TCRdb lists one record per CDR3 protein. The sample contains around 210,000 distinct CDR3 sequences, 6.5% of which appear only once. The sequenced material came from PBMCs. The receptor source for this set is a human donor in good health (CMV status not recorded). Some clones in this sample may be carry-over from other donors' samples.

This clonotype was observed at least ten times. This chain uses TRBV30 with TRBJ1-1; D possibly corresponds to TRBD1 (6 bases). The CDR3 loop spans 14 amino acids. Germline values: CDR1 GTSNPN, CDR2 SVGIG (reference sequence). V was clipped by 0 bases and J by 4 bases, with 12 bases between them. The CDR3 sequence is CAWSVLQGGTEAFF. The CDR3 coding sequence is TGTGCCTGGAGTGTATTACAGGGAGGCACTGAAGCTTTCTTT.

The chain is built from TRBV12-3 or TRBV12-4 and TRBJ1-1; no reliable D call. Trimming stripped 7 bases from V and 5 bases from J, with 8 bases between. The CDR3 sequence is 11 residues long. The chain's CDR3 is CASNLGTEAFF. The CDR3 nucleotides read TGTGCCAGCAATTTGGGGACTGAAGCTTTCTTT.

This clonotype was found many times. This chain uses TRBV7-2 with TRBJ2-3; 8 bases are shared with TRBD2. The ends lost 5 bases at V and 2 bases at J; junction bases unmatched: 9. Germline values: CDR1 SGHTA, CDR2 FQGNSA. The CDR3 covers 16 residues. CDR3 sequence (DNA): TGTGCCAGCAGCGAATACGGGCGGGGGGTCACAGATACGCAGTATTTT. It translates to CASSEYGRGVTDTQYF.

There are a few counts of this clonotype. The rearrangement links TRBV5-4 to TRBJ2-3; 9 nucleotides agree with TRBD1. V was clipped by 2 bases and J by 10 bases; unmatched bases: 8. Germline V gives CDR1 SGHNT, CDR2 YYREEE (reference sequence). There are 14 residues in the CDR3. The chain's CDR3 is CASSFGTGTSAQYF. The CDR3 DNA is TGTGCCAGCAGCTTCGGGACAGGGACGTCTGCGCAGTATTTT.

This clonotype was seen at least ten times. The chain combines TRBV6-1 with TRBJ2-2; 7 nucleotides agree with TRBD1. CDR1 and CDR2 from the germline V gene are MNHNS and SASEGT. The length of the CDR3 is 14 residues. The V gene end was trimmed by 8 bases and the J gene end by 1 base; junction bases not matched to a gene: 4. CDR3 residues: CASCRTGNTGELFF. The CDR3 bases are TGTGCCAGCTGCCGGACAGGGAACACCGGGGAGCTGTTTTTT.

This clonotype was seen at least ten times. The rearrangement links TRBV6-5 to TRBJ1-4, with D unresolved. Germline lookup yields CDR1 MNHEY and CDR2 SVGAGI. This CDR3 comprises 15 residues. V was cut by 2 bases and J by 8 bases, with 15 bases left in between. The CDR3 DNA follows: TGTGCCAGCAGTTACATCTTGGGATTGGGGGAAAAACTGTTTTTT. Encoded protein: CASSYILGLGEKLFF.

This clonotype was detected only a few times. V gene TRBV15 combines with J gene TRBJ1-3; D call uncertain. The CDR3 runs to 14 residues. Deletions cut 0 bases from V and 2 bases from J, with 5 bases between. Germline lookup yields CDR1 LNHNV and CDR2 YYDKDF (reference sequence). DNA for the CDR3: TGTGCCACCAGCAGAGATTCGGCTGGAAACACCATATATTTT. This sequence encodes CATSRDSAGNTIYF.

This clonotype was counted at least ten times. The rearrangement uses TRBV12-3 or TRBV12-4 and TRBJ2-7, with D maybe TRBD2 (7 bases). The length of the CDR3 is 14 residues. Trimming cost V 3 bases and J 5 bases, with 14 bases left between them. The CDR3 loop is CASSFSGGGDEQYF. CDR3 in DNA: TGTGCCAGCAGTTTTTCGGGGGGCGGAGACGAGCAGTACTTC.

This clonotype occurred many times. This chain uses TRBV6-6 with TRBJ1-1; D is uncertain. Germline values: CDR1 MNHNY, CDR2 SVGAGI (reference sequence). Trimming left V 8 bases short and J 1 base short, with 11 bases between. The CDR3 is 13 residues long. The CDR3 coding sequence is TGTGCCAGCCTCAGTCAGTGGAACACTGAAGCTTTCTTT. Translated: CASLSQWNTEAFF.

This clonotype appeared a few times. The chain recombines TRBV20-1 with TRBJ1-2; unclear D gene. Germline CDR1 reads DFQATT; CDR2 reads SNEGSKA (reference sequence). The V and J ends lost 3 bases and 8 bases respectively, with 10 bases between them. The CDR3 sequence is 11 residues long. CDR3 sequence reads: CSARVGSGYTF. In nucleotides, the CDR3 is TGCAGTGCTAGGGTGGGATCCGGCTACACCTTC.

This clonotype was seen many times. The CDR3 bases are TGTGCCAGCAGCTTAGGAGGGGGTATCTCCTACGAGCAGTACTTC. Amino acid sequence: CASSLGGGISYEQYF. The chain couples TRBV7-2 to TRBJ2-7; D might be TRBD1 (6 bases). Per germline, CDR1 SGHTA and CDR2 FQGNSA. The CDR3 length is 15 residues. Trimming removed 1 base from V and 0 bases from J, with 10 bases in between.

This clonotype showed up many times. V gene TRBV7-2 combines with J gene TRBJ2-1, with unresolved D. The germline V gene encodes CDR1 SGHTA and CDR2 FQGNSA. The CDR3 totals 13 residues. V was trimmed by 4 bases and J by 3 bases, leaving 7 bases between them. The CDR3 loop is CASSSDGYNEQFF. Written as DNA, the CDR3 is TGTGCCAGCAGCTCGGACGGCTACAATGAGCAGTTCTTC.

This clonotype was counted ten times or more. J is TRBJ1-2 and V is TRBV9, with 7 bases aligning to TRBD1. Trimming removed 3 bases from V and 3 bases from J; junction bases left unmatched: 11. Germline CDR1 SGDLS, CDR2 YYNGEE. This CDR3 is built from 16 residues. This CDR3 is CASSGERRDRYYGYTF. CDR3 nucleotide sequence: TGTGCCAGCAGCGGGGAAAGACGGGACAGATACTATGGCTACACCTTC.

This clonotype was picked up many times. V and J are TRBV7-2 and TRBJ2-4; no definite D call. The V gene lost 2 bases and the J gene lost 0 bases, with 8 bases spanning the gap. Germline loops: CDR1 SGHTA, CDR2 FQGNSA. The CDR3 totals 15 residues. CDR3 region: CASSLNEIAKNIQYF. The CDR3 DNA sequence: TGTGCCAGCAGCTTAAACGAGATAGCCAAAAACATTCAGTACTTC.

This clonotype was picked up a small number of times. The chain employs TRBV20-1 and TRBJ2-4; either TRBD1 or TRBD2 may fit D (5 bases each). Germline CDR1 and CDR2: DFQATT and SNEGSKA (reference sequence). This CDR3 region has 13 residues. Trimming left V 1 base short and J 5 bases short, with 9 bases between. CDR3 nucleotide sequence: TGCAGTGCTAGAGGTGGGGGAGAAAACATTCAGTACTTC. Protein product: CSARGGGENIQYF.

This clonotype occurred many times. V gene TRBV6-1 combines with J gene TRBJ1-3; D not certain. V was shortened by 6 bases and J by 0 bases, with 6 bases between the two germline ends. Per the germline V gene, CDR1 is MNHNS and CDR2 is SASEGT. CDR3 size: 13 residues. The CDR3 region has the DNA TGTGCCAGCAGGGGATACTCTGGAAACACCATATATTTT. This sequence encodes CASRGYSGNTIYF.

This clonotype was observed at least ten times. The chain has TRBV7-3 and TRBJ1-1; D call uncertain. CDR3 length equals 13 residues. Germline V gene data show CDR1 as SGHTA and CDR2 as FQGTGA. V was clipped by 1 base and J by 1 base, with 4 bases between them. The CDR3 region has the DNA TGTGCCAGCAGCTTAAAATGGAACACTGAAGCTTTCTTT. Encoded protein: CASSLKWNTEAFF.

This clonotype was counted at least ten times. The V call is TRBV20-1, the J call TRBJ2-1, with 10 bases lining up with TRBD1. Looked up from germline, CDR1 is DFQATT and CDR2 is SNEGSKA (reference sequence). This CDR3 is built from 16 residues. Trimming took 0 bases from V and 3 from J; bases not matched to a gene: 5. DNA of the CDR3: TGCAGTGCTAGAGATAGAAGGACAGGGGGCTACAATGAGCAGTTCTTC. Its protein product is CSARDRRTGGYNEQFF.

In its sample, this clonotype was seen many times. This chain uses TRBV5-8 with TRBJ2-3; D not certain. The ends were cut back, 0 bases at V and 2 bases at J, with 7 bases in the middle. The germline V gene has CDR1 SGHTS and CDR2 YDEGEE. The CDR3 totals 14 residues. The CDR3 is CASSLDSNTDTQYF. DNA for the CDR3: TGTGCCAGCAGCTTGGATAGCAACACAGATACGCAGTATTTT.

This clonotype was seen more than once but under ten times. The J gene is TRBJ1-3, the V gene TRBV2; the match to TRBD1 covers 7 bases. Germline V gene lookup returns CDR1 SNHLY and CDR2 FYNNEI. V gave up 4 bases and J gave up 4 bases; unmatched junction bases: 1. This CDR3 spans 13 amino acids. CDR3 in amino acids: CASSAGQGNTIYF. The CDR3 bases are TGTGCCAGCAGTGCGGGACAGGGAAACACCATATATTTT.

In its sample, this clonotype was seen many times. The chain has TRBV7-2 and TRBJ1-5, with D maybe TRBD1 (5 bases). The CDR3 length is 15 residues. CDR1 is SGHTA, CDR2 FQGNSA, per germline. Trimming left V 3 bases short and J 4 bases short, with 13 bases between. The CDR3 loop reads CASSFRDGPNQPQHF. The DNA for the CDR3 is TGTGCCAGCAGCTTCCGGGACGGGCCAAATCAGCCCCAGCATTTT.

The chain combines TRBV7-9 with TRBJ2-5; D may be TRBD2 (5 bases). This CDR3 has 14 residues. V shed 3 bases and J shed 2 bases, with 10 bases lying between them. Germline V gene sequence: CDR1 SEHNR, CDR2 FQNEAQ (reference sequence). The CDR3 DNA follows: TGTGCCAGCAGCTTTTGGACTGAACAAGAGACCCAGTACTTC. This sequence encodes CASSFWTEQETQYF.

This clonotype was detected ten times or more. The rearrangement links TRBV20-1 to TRBJ2-4; D not resolved. V lost 3 bases, J lost 4 bases, and 10 bases lay in between. Per germline, CDR1 DFQATT and CDR2 SNEGSKA (reference sequence). The CDR3 is 13 residues long. The CDR3 DNA follows: TGCAGTGCTAGGAAGTTAGGTAAAAACATTCAGTACTTC. Its translation is CSARKLGKNIQYF.

At least ten counts were recorded for this clonotype. The chain combines TRBV20-1 with TRBJ1-4; D is ambiguous. The germline V gene has CDR1 DFQATT and CDR2 SNEGSKA (reference sequence). V gave up 5 bases and J gave up 0 bases, with 10 bases separating them. This CDR3 contains 14 residues. The CDR3 sequence is CSASPRATNEKLFF. CDR3 sequence (DNA): TGCAGTGCTTCCCCCCGAGCAACTAATGAAAAACTGTTTTTT.

This clonotype was detected many times. The gene calls are TRBV7-2 and TRBJ2-7; 14 bases map to TRBD2. The ends lost 4 bases at V and 7 bases at J; junction bases unmatched: 9. The CDR3 has 16 amino acids. Per the germline V gene, CDR1 is SGHTA and CDR2 is FQGNSA. As DNA, the CDR3 is TGTGCCAGCAGCTCGGGACTAGCGGGGGCTACGGGGGAGCAGTACTTC. Its protein is CASSSGLAGATGEQYF.